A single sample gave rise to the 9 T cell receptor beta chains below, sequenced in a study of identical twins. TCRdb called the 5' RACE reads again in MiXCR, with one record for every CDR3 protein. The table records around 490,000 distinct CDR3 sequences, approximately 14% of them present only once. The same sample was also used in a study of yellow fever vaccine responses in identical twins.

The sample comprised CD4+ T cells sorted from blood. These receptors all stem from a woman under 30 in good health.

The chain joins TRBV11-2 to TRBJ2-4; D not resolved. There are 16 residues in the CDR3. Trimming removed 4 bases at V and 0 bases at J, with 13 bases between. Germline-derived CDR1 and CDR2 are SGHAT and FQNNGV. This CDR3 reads CASSSPAALAKNIQYF. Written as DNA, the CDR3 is TGTGCCAGCAGCTCCCCCGCTGCCCTAGCCAAAAACATTCAGTACTTC.

CDR3 amino acids: CATQGRGDNEQFF. CDR3 DNA: TGTGCCACCCAAGGCAGGGGGGACAATGAGCAGTTCTTC. V gene TRBV11-3 combines with J gene TRBJ2-1; the D gene is possibly TRBD1 (7 bases). CDR1 and CDR2 from the germline V gene are SGHNT and YENEEA. This CDR3 is built from 13 residues. The V end was cut by 10 bases, the J end by 5 bases, with 15 bases between.

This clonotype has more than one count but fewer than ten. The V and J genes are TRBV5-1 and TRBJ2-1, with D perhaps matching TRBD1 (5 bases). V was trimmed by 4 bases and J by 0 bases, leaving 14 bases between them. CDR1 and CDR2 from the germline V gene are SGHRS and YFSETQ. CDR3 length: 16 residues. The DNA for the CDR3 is TGCGCCAGCAGCCCCCCCCGACAGAGCTCCTACAATGAGCAGTTCTTC. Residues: CASSPPRQSSYNEQFF.

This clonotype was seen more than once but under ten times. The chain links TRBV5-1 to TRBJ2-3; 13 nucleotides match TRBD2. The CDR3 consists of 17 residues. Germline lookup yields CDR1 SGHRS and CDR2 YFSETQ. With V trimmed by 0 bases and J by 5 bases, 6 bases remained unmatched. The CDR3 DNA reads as TGCGCCAGCAGCTTGGGGGGGACTAGCGGGGTAGAAGATACGCAGTATTTT. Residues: CASSLGGTSGVEDTQYF.

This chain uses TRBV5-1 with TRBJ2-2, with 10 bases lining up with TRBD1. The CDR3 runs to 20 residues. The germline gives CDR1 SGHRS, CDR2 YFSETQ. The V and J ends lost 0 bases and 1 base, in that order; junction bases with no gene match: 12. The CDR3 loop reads CASSLAAGTGVEKNTGELFF. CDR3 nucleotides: TGCGCCAGCAGCTTGGCTGCGGGGACAGGGGTAGAGAAGAACACCGGGGAGCTGTTTTTT.

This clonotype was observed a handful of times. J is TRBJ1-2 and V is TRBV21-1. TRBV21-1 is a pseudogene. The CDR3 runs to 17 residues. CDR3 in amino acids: CASSNSGDSPCRYGYTF. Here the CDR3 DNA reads TGTGCCAGCAGCAATTCCGGGGATAGCCCGTGTCGCTATGGCTACACCTTC.

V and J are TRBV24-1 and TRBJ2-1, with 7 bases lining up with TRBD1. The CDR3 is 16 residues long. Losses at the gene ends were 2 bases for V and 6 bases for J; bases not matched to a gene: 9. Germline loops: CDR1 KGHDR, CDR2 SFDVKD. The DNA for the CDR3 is TGTGCCACCAGTGATTCTTGGGACAGAACAATCAATGAGCAGTTCTTC. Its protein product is CATSDSWDRTINEQFF.

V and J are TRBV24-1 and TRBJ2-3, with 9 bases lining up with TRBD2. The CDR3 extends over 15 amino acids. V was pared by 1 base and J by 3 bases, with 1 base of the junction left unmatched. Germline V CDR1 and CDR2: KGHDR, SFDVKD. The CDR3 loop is CATSDFTSGTDTQYF. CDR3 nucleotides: TGTGCCACCAGTGATTTTACTAGCGGGACAGATACGCAGTATTTT.

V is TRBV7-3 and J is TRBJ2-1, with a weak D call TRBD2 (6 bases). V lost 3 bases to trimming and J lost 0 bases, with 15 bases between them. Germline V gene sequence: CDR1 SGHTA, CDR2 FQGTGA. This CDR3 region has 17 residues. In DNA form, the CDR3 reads TGTGCCAGCAGCTTGGAGCGGGCCCTAAACTCCTACAATGAGCAGTTCTTC. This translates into CASSLERALNSYNEQFF.